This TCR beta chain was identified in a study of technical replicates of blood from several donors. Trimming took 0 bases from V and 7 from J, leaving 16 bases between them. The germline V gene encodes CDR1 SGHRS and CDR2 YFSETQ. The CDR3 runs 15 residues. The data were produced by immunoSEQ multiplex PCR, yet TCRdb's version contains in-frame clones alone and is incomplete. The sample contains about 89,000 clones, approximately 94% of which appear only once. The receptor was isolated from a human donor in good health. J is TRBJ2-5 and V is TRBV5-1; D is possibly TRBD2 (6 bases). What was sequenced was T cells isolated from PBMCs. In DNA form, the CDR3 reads TGCGCCAGCAGCTTGGACGGTATGGGGGGTAGGACCCAGTACTTC. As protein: CASSLDGMGGRTQYF. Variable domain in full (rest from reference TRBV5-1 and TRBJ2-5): KAGVTQTPRYLIKTRGQQVTLSCSPISGHRSVSWYQQTPGQGLQFLFEYFSETQRNKGNFPGRFSGRQFSNSRSEMNVSTLELGDSALYLCASSLDGMGGRTQYFGPGTRLLVL.